The 31 T cell receptor beta chains given below trace back to one sample, sequenced in a study of immune evolution from preneoplasia to lung adenocarcinoma. Some clones are missing from TCRdb's copy, which holds only in-frame ones; the method was immunoSEQ multiplex PCR. The repertoire holds around 8,000 clones, with roughly 80% as singletons. The material sequenced was FFPE minimally invasive lung adenocarcinoma tissue. Receptors originate from an older donor with lung adenocarcinoma.

V and J are TRBV11-1 and TRBJ2-5; D not resolved. CDR3 size: 14 residues. V was shortened by 4 bases and J by 2 bases, with 11 bases between the two germline ends. Germline V gives CDR1 SGHAT, CDR2 FQDESV (reference sequence). For the CDR3, the DNA is TGTGCCAGCAGCTCCCAACACATACAAGAGACCCAGTACTTC. Translating it yields CASSSQHIQETQYF.

The J gene is TRBJ2-7, the V gene TRBV4-1; D call uncertain. The V and J ends lost 0 bases and 1 base respectively, with 4 bases between them. Germline loops: CDR1 MGHRA, CDR2 YSYEKL. The CDR3 spans 13 residues. CDR3 region: CASSQDQSYEQYF. The CDR3 DNA reads TGCGCCAGCAGCCAAGATCAGTCCTACGAGCAGTACTTC.

Only one count was recorded for this clone. The V and J genes are TRBV5-1 and TRBJ2-1; TRBD2 aligns across 7 bases. Germline assignment: CDR1 SGHRS and CDR2 YFSETQ. After removal of 4 bases from V and 0 bases from J, the junction contained 10 bases not matched to a gene. CDR3 length equals 17 residues. CDR3 amino acids: CASSPLPGGTSYNEQFF. The CDR3 region has the DNA TGCGCCAGCAGCCCACTGCCCGGGGGGACCTCCTACAATGAGCAGTTCTTC.

V usage is TRBV7-9 and J usage is TRBJ2-3; D uncertain. The CDR3 is made up of 14 amino acids. V was trimmed by 2 bases and J by 1 base, leaving 7 bases between them. CDR1 and CDR2 from the germline V gene are SEHNR and FQNEAQ (reference sequence). The CDR3 DNA sequence: TGTGCCAGCAGCTTACCAGGTCGCACAGATACGCAGTATTTT. It codes for CASSLPGRTDTQYF.

The chain links TRBV5-6 to TRBJ2-1; 8 nucleotides match TRBD2. The CDR3 loop spans 17 amino acids. Trimming removed 0 bases from V and 7 bases from J; junction bases left unmatched: 12. Germline values: CDR1 SGHDT, CDR2 YYEEEE. Here the CDR3 DNA reads TGTGCCAGCAGCTTGGCCCCGGGAGGGCCAAGAAAAAATGAGCAGTTCTTC. It yields the protein CASSLAPGGPRKNEQFF.

The J gene is TRBJ1-1, the V gene TRBV18; D gene uncertain. V dropped 3 bases and J dropped 0 bases, with 14 bases sitting between them. CDR1 is KGHSH, CDR2 LQKENI, per germline. There are 16 residues in the CDR3. Here the CDR3 DNA reads TGTGCCAGCTCACCCCTGATCGGGCAGCTGAACACTGAAGCTTTCTTT. It translates to CASSPLIGQLNTEAFF.

This chain uses TRBV10-3 with TRBJ2-1; 9 nucleotides match TRBD2. The CDR3 sequence is 15 residues long. The germline CDR1 and CDR2 sequences are ENHRY and SYGVKD. With V trimmed by 2 bases and J by 6 bases, 5 bases remained unmatched. CDR3 protein: CAISERVAGVNEQFF. DNA of the CDR3: TGTGCCATCAGTGAGAGGGTAGCGGGGGTCAATGAGCAGTTCTTC.

The sample holds a few counts of this clone. V and J are TRBV28 and TRBJ2-3; no clear D. The V end was cut by 5 bases, the J end by 3 bases, with 15 bases between. The germline V gene encodes CDR1 MDHEN and CDR2 SYDVKM. This CDR3 has 15 amino acids. CDR3: CASSIIVSSTDTQYF. The CDR3 region has the DNA TGTGCCAGCAGTATTATAGTGAGTAGTACAGATACGCAGTATTTT.

The table lists this clone with a count of one. This chain connects TRBV5-1 to TRBJ2-3; 7 nucleotides align to TRBD2. This CDR3 contains 15 residues. Per germline, CDR1 SGHRS and CDR2 YFSETQ. V was clipped by 4 bases and J by 4 bases; unmatched bases: 9. This chain's CDR3 is CASSLNGGSADTQYF. The CDR3 DNA sequence: TGCGCCAGCAGCCTAAACGGGGGGAGCGCAGATACGCAGTATTTT.

This clone was counted only a few times. This chain connects TRBV4-1 to TRBJ1-2; D is unclear. V dropped 0 bases and J dropped 8 bases, with 16 bases sitting between them. This CDR3 is 15 amino acids long. Germline CDR1 reads MGHRA; CDR2 reads YSYEKL. CDR3 amino acids: CASSQDQLVYRGYTF. In DNA form, the CDR3 reads TGCGCCAGCAGCCAAGATCAGTTGGTCTACCGCGGCTACACCTTC.

This clone has just one count. V is TRBV27 and J is TRBJ2-6; 7 nucleotides line up with TRBD2. This CDR3 is 18 amino acids long. Trimming took 2 bases from V and 0 from J; bases not matched to a gene: 7. CDR1 is MNHEY, CDR2 SMNVEV, per germline (reference sequence). The CDR3 coding sequence is TGTGCCAGCAGTTTAAGTTCTAGCGGCCGCTCTGGGGCCAACGTCCTGACTTTC. This encodes CASSLSSSGRSGANVLTF.

This sequence joins TRBV6-6 and TRBJ1-1; no clear D. The CDR3 length is 12 residues. From germline, CDR1 is MNHNY and CDR2 SVGAGI (reference sequence). V was shortened by 8 bases and J by 4 bases, with 11 bases between the two germline ends. CDR3 nucleotide sequence: TGTGCCAGCGCCTTCTTAGGCACTGAAGCTTTCTTT. This translates into CASAFLGTEAFF.

The gene calls are TRBV5-1 and TRBJ2-3; 8 bases match TRBD1. CDR1 and CDR2 (germline): SGHRS, YFSETQ. CDR3 size: 15 residues. J gave up 1 base and V 4 bases, and 5 bases lay outside the gene matches. DNA of the CDR3: TGCGCCAGCAGCCAACAGGGGGAAGGCACAGATACGCAGTATTTT. It translates to CASSQQGEGTDTQYF.

J is TRBJ1-1 and V is TRBV2; maybe TRBD1 (5 bases). V shed 6 bases and J shed 6 bases, with 20 bases lying between them. This CDR3 has 15 residues. CDR1 and CDR2 from the germline V gene are SNHLY and FYNNEI. The CDR3 spells CASRSDPPGLSEAFF. DNA of the CDR3: TGTGCCAGCAGGTCCGACCCTCCGGGGCTTTCTGAAGCTTTCTTT.

J is TRBJ1-2 and V is TRBV27; D is undetermined. The CDR3 is 15 residues long. CDR1 and CDR2 (germline): MNHEY, SMNVEV (reference sequence). The V end lost 0 bases, the J end lost 3 bases, and 11 bases lay between the germline ends. CDR3 nucleotides: TGTGCCAGCAGTTTATCAAAGGGTTCTTACTATGGCTACACCTTC. The encoded protein is CASSLSKGSYYGYTF.

This clone was seen only a few times. CDR3 loop: CASSAGNLDGYTF. Here the CDR3 DNA reads TGTGCCAGCTCGGCGGGGAACCTGGATGGCTACACCTTC. The chain carries TRBV18 and TRBJ1-2, with D unclear. Germline loops: CDR1 KGHSH, CDR2 LQKENI. Deletions cut 6 bases from V and 6 bases from J, with 14 bases between. The CDR3 has 13 residues.

The chain recombines TRBV29-1 with TRBJ2-3; D is possibly TRBD2 (6 bases). V gave up 6 bases and J gave up 1 base, with 17 bases separating them. The CDR3 covers 15 residues. The V gene's germline CDR1 is SQVTM and CDR2 ANQGSEA. In nucleotides, the CDR3 is TGCAGCGTGCGGGCGGGGACTCCGCGCACAGATACGCAGTATTTT. As protein: CSVRAGTPRTDTQYF.

The genes are TRBV30 and TRBJ1-6; possible D gene TRBD1, 6 bases. This CDR3 is built from 16 residues. Germline V gives CDR1 GTSNPN, CDR2 SVGIG (reference sequence). Trimming shortened V by 6 bases and J by 1 base, and 16 bases separated the two germline ends. This CDR3 is CACHEGGLSYNSPLHF. Here the CDR3 DNA reads TGTGCCTGCCATGAGGGGGGCCTTTCCTATAATTCACCCCTCCACTTT.

The chain links TRBV2 to TRBJ2-7; D is ambiguous. CDR1 is SNHLY, CDR2 FYNNEI, per germline. The CDR3 has 12 amino acids. The V and J ends lost 2 bases and 1 base respectively, with 3 bases between them. CDR3 bases: TGTGCCAGCAGTGAAAGGTCCTACGAGCAGTACTTC. As protein: CASSERSYEQYF.

V and J are TRBV15 and TRBJ2-2; D is uncertain. V was cut by 2 bases and J by 7 bases, with 11 bases left in between. This CDR3 comprises 14 residues. Germline loops: CDR1 LNHNV, CDR2 YYDKDF (reference sequence). The CDR3 loop reads CATSRLEFVGELFF. CDR3 DNA sequence: TGTGCCACCAGCAGATTGGAGTTTGTCGGGGAGCTGTTTTTT.

The J gene is TRBJ1-2, the V gene TRBV4-1; 9 bases are a match to TRBD1. The junction had 5 bases not matched to a gene; V was cut back by 2 bases and J by 7 bases. This CDR3 has 14 amino acids. In germline, CDR1 is MGHRA, CDR2 YSYEKL. The CDR3 protein is CASSQHRGQRGYTF. Here the CDR3 DNA reads TGCGCCAGCAGCCAACACAGGGGGCAGCGTGGCTACACCTTC.

This chain joins TRBV5-6 and TRBJ2-7, with 7 bases lining up with TRBD2. Trimming removed 4 bases from V and 3 bases from J; junction bases left unmatched: 7. CDR1 is SGHDT and CDR2 is YYEEEE in the germline V gene. The CDR3 totals 14 residues. The CDR3 sequence: CASSPGLGFYEQYF. In DNA form, the CDR3 reads TGTGCCAGCAGCCCCGGACTAGGTTTCTACGAGCAGTACTTC.

Concerning this clone: The germline gene is not matched at one end of the junction; a read error may be the cause. The chain links TRBV5-4 to TRBJ1-1; D remains unclear. The CDR3 is 14 amino acids. CDR1 and CDR2 from the germline V gene are SGHNT and YYREEE (reference sequence). CDR3 bases: TGTGCCAGAAGCTGGTTACCGGCGAGGGCTGAAGCTTTCTTT. Protein sequence: CARSWLPARAEAFF.

The chain couples TRBV23-1 to TRBJ2-1, with 7 nucleotides matching TRBD2. TRBV23-1 is classed as an ORF, of uncertain function. Unmatched junction bases numbered 11, after V lost 4 bases and J lost 5 bases. This CDR3 contains 16 residues. In DNA, the CDR3 is TGCGCCAGCAGTCGAAACCTAGCGGCCCAGGACAATGAGCAGTTCTTC. Its protein is CASSRNLAAQDNEQFF.

DNA of the CDR3: TGTGCCAGCAGCCTCACCGGGACAGGGTCTAACGAGCAGTACTTC. This sequence encodes CASSLTGTGSNEQYF. The chain carries TRBV9 and TRBJ2-7, with 9 bases aligning to TRBD1. V shed 4 bases and J 5 bases; nucleotides not matched to a gene: 10. The CDR3 totals 15 residues. Germline lookup yields CDR1 SGDLS and CDR2 YYNGEE.

The V gene is TRBV11-2, the J gene TRBJ1-2, with D tentatively TRBD1 (5 bases). The CDR3 has 15 amino acids. The ends were cut back, 0 bases at V and 4 bases at J, with 12 bases in the middle. Germline CDR1 reads SGHAT; CDR2 reads FQNNGV. CDR3 loop: CASSLDGAVAYGYTF. In DNA, the CDR3 is TGTGCCAGCAGCTTAGATGGGGCAGTGGCCTATGGCTACACCTTC.

The chain combines TRBV5-1 with TRBJ2-5, with D tentatively TRBD1 or TRBD2 (6 bases each). The DNA end lines up better with TRBJ2-7; the J call may be wrong. Germline V lookup: CDR1 SGHRS, CDR2 YFSETQ. The CDR3 contains 13 residues. The CDR3 loop reads CASSPGATYEQYF. The CDR3 bases are TGCGCCAGCAGCCCGGGGGCCACCTACGAGCAGTACTTC.

The CDR3 DNA sequence: TGCGCCAGCAGTAAGGACAGGGGTTTTGCCATGAACACTGAAGCTTTCTTT. It encodes CASSKDRGFAMNTEAFF. The J gene is TRBJ1-1, the V gene TRBV10-2, with 9 nucleotides matching TRBD1. The germline gives CDR1 WSHSY, CDR2 SAAADI. Trimming removed 5 bases from V and 0 bases from J; junction bases left unmatched: 10. The CDR3 totals 17 residues.

A single count supports this clone. The V and J genes are TRBV9 and TRBJ1-1; TRBD1 aligns across 9 bases. After removal of 5 bases from V and 5 bases from J, the junction contained 7 bases not matched to a gene. The germline gives CDR1 SGDLS, CDR2 YYNGEE. This CDR3 is 14 amino acids long. CDR3 nucleotides: TGTGCCAGCAGTGAACAGGGGGCGGGTACTGAAGCTTTCTTT. This sequence encodes CASSEQGAGTEAFF.

V gene TRBV6-6 combines with J gene TRBJ2-7; D gene ambiguous. Germline loops: CDR1 MNHNY, CDR2 SVGAGI (reference sequence). V was shortened by 5 bases and J by 4 bases, with 6 bases between the two germline ends. This CDR3 spans 11 amino acids. CDR3 residues: CASSVSYEQYF. The CDR3 DNA follows: TGTGCCAGCAGTGTATCGTACGAGCAGTACTTC.

The genes are TRBV28 and TRBJ2-7; D remains unclear. Between the trimmed V and J ends, which lost 7 bases and 2 bases, there was a span of 12 bases. The CDR3 totals 13 residues. Germline lookup yields CDR1 MDHEN and CDR2 SYDVKM. CDR3 bases: TGTGCCAGCACCAACACTTCCCCCTACGAGCAGTACTTC. It specifies CASTNTSPYEQYF.